The 15 T cell receptor beta chains below come from one sample, sequenced in a study of control samples from healthy donors and cancer patients. Profiling relied on immunoSEQ multiplex PCR, and the TCRdb table lists in-frame clones only, not all of them. This sample has 100,000 to 150,000 clones, with around 93% found just once. Sequenced: blood. These receptors all stem from a man aged 18-30 years in good health.

The chain couples TRBV12-5 to TRBJ1-1; D is ambiguous. Germline values: CDR1 LGHNT, CDR2 FRNRAP. The CDR3 sequence is 13 residues long. V lost 6 bases and J 4 bases, leaving 12 bases between the germline ends. CDR3 in amino acids: CASGSILGTEAFF. The CDR3 nucleotides are TGTGCTAGTGGCTCAATCCTGGGCACTGAAGCTTTCTTT.

This chain links TRBV28 with TRBJ1-2; TRBD1 is a possible D gene (6 bases). The CDR3 is 13 amino acids. Germline lookup yields CDR1 MDHEN and CDR2 SYDVKM. V dropped 6 bases and J dropped 3 bases, with 11 bases sitting between them. The CDR3 nucleotides read TGTGCCAGCAGCAACAGGGCTTACTATGGCTACACCTTC. Translated: CASSNRAYYGYTF.

In this sample, this clone turned up once. This sequence joins TRBV11-2 and TRBJ2-1; TRBD1 agrees at 7 bases. Germline trimming cut 5 bases from V and 10 bases from J; bases unmatched to any gene: 8. The germline gives CDR1 SGHAT, CDR2 FQNNGV. The CDR3 consists of 13 residues. CDR3 sequence (DNA): TGTGCCAGCAGCACAAACAGGGGTAACGAGCAGTTCTTC. Encoded protein: CASSTNRGNEQFF.

This chain connects TRBV5-4 to TRBJ1-2, with TRBD1 as a possible D gene (5 bases). The germline CDR1 and CDR2 sequences are SGHNT and YYREEE (reference sequence). Trimming removed 4 bases from V and 2 bases from J, with 12 bases in between. This CDR3 has 14 residues. CDR3 nucleotide sequence: TGTGCCAGCAGCCCTCAGCGGGGGAACTATGGCTACACCTTC. Translation gives CASSPQRGNYGYTF.

This clone is a singleton in its sample. The chain carries TRBV18 and TRBJ2-7; 7 bases fit TRBD1. The junction had 8 bases not matched to a gene; V was cut back by 3 bases and J by 3 bases. CDR3 length: 15 amino acids. Germline assignment: CDR1 KGHSH and CDR2 LQKENI. CDR3 in amino acids: CASSPPGTEDYEQYF. The CDR3 DNA reads TGTGCCAGCTCACCCCCTGGGACAGAAGACTACGAGCAGTACTTC.

This chain uses TRBV6-5 with TRBJ1-5; D perhaps matches TRBD1 (5 bases). From germline, CDR1 is MNHEY and CDR2 SVGAGI. V shed 5 bases and J shed 2 bases, with 13 bases lying between them. The CDR3 is 15 amino acids. The DNA for the CDR3 is TGTGCCAGCAGTAGGGACGGTAGTGGCAATCAGCCCCAGCATTTT. Protein sequence: CASSRDGSGNQPQHF.

CDR3 sequence reads: CASSPTGVKAFF. Here the CDR3 DNA reads TGTGCCAGCAGCCCGACAGGGGTGAAAGCTTTCTTT. The chain joins TRBV6-5 to TRBJ1-1; TRBD1 matches 8 bases. Germline CDR1 and CDR2: MNHEY and SVGAGI. The V and J ends lost 6 bases and 9 bases, in that order; junction bases with no gene match: 6. The CDR3 covers 12 residues.

The rearrangement links TRBV11-3 to TRBJ2-5; D ambiguous. The CDR3 loop spans 13 amino acids. CDR1 is SGHNT, CDR2 YENEEA, per germline. The V gene lost 0 bases and the J gene lost 5 bases, with 7 bases spanning the gap. DNA of the CDR3: TGTGCCAGCAGCTTAGATCTTCGGGAGACCCAGTACTTC. The encoded protein is CASSLDLRETQYF.

The chain joins TRBV6-5 to TRBJ2-7; 9 bases line up with TRBD1. Germline assignment: CDR1 MNHEY and CDR2 SVGAGI. CDR3 length: 14 amino acids. With 2 bases clipped from V and 5 bases from J, the junction kept 4 bases outside the gene matches. CDR3 nucleotides: TGTGCCAGCAGTTACCGGACAGGGGCCGACGAGCAGTACTTC. Its translation: CASSYRTGADEQYF.

The chain couples TRBV5-1 to TRBJ2-1; TRBD1 agrees at 8 bases. Germline V CDR1 and CDR2: SGHRS, YFSETQ. The CDR3 is made up of 17 amino acids. With 3 bases clipped from V and 4 bases from J, the junction kept 12 bases outside the gene matches. The CDR3 region has the DNA TGCGCCAGCAGCTCAAAAGGGACAGGAACTCTATACAATGAGCAGTTCTTC. Protein sequence: CASSSKGTGTLYNEQFF.

The chain has TRBV12-3 or TRBV12-4 and TRBJ1-1, with 8 bases matching TRBD1. The CDR3 consists of 13 residues. Trimming cost V 6 bases and J 4 bases; bases outside gene matches: 4. The CDR3 sequence is CASRLTGVTEAFF. As DNA, the CDR3 is TGTGCCAGCAGGCTGACAGGGGTCACTGAAGCTTTCTTT.

This clone came up once. The rearrangement links TRBV5-5 to TRBJ1-4; D is possibly TRBD1 (6 bases). Trimming took off 0 bases at V and 8 bases at J, with 11 bases between the two ends. CDR1 and CDR2 (germline): SGHKS, YYEKEE (reference sequence). This CDR3 contains 14 residues. The CDR3 DNA sequence: TGTGCCAGCAGCTTGGCCCAGGGGATGGAAAAACTGTTTTTT. Amino acids: CASSLAQGMEKLFF. Supplemented by reference TRBV5-5 and TRBJ1-4, the full variable domain reads DAGVTQSPTHLIKTRGQQVTLRCSPISGHKSVSWYQQVLGQGPQFIFQYYEKEERGRGNFPDRFSARQFPNYSSELNVNALLLGDSALYLCASSLAQGMEKLFFGSGTQLSVL.

This clone was detected only once. CDR3 loop: CASSQDWRGGDNEQFF. The CDR3 coding sequence is TGTGCCAGCAGCCAAGACTGGAGGGGGGGGGACAATGAGCAGTTCTTC. This sequence joins TRBV14 and TRBJ2-1, with D possibly TRBD2 on 7 matching bases. CDR1 is SGHDN, CDR2 FVKESK, per germline. Trimming stripped 0 bases from V and 5 bases from J, with 14 bases between. This CDR3 contains 16 residues.

CDR3 in DNA: TGTGCCAGCAGCCAATACGGGACAGTGAACACTGAAGCTTTCTTT. Translating gives CASSQYGTVNTEAFF. V is TRBV14 and J is TRBJ1-1, with 7 positions matching TRBD1. Germline assignment: CDR1 SGHDN and CDR2 FVKESK. Losses at the gene ends were 2 bases for V and 0 bases for J; bases not matched to a gene: 3. The CDR3 has 15 amino acids.

The chain is built from TRBV11-2 and TRBJ1-2; unclear D gene. Germline-derived CDR1 and CDR2 are SGHAT and FQNNGV. With 1 base removed from V and 4 bases from J, the gap between germline ends came to 10 bases. This CDR3 is built from 14 residues. CDR3 loop: CASSLGAIFYGYTF. The CDR3, as DNA: TGTGCCAGCAGCTTAGGGGCGATCTTCTATGGCTACACCTTC.